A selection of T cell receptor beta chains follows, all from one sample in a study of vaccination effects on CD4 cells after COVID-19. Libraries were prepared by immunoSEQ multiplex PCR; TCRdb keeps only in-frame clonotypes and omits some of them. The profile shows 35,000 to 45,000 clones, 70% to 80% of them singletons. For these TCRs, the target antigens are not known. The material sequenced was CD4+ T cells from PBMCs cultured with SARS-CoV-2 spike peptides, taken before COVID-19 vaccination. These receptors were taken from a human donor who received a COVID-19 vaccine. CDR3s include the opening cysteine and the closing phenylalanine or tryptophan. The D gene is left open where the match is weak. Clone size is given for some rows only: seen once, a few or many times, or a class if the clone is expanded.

CASSGQNYGYTF | TGTGCCAGCAGTGGACAGAACTATGGCTACACCTTC | . | TRBJ1-2 | TRBV2 | .
CAISEGQGAGNQPQHF | TGTGCCATCAGTGAGGGGCAGGGGGCTGGGAATCAGCCCCAGCATTTT | TRBD1 | TRBJ1-5 | TRBV10-3 | .
CASSSRPGGWETQYF | TGTGCCAGCAGCTCCCGGCCAGGGGGCTGGGAGACCCAGTACTTC | TRBD1 | TRBJ2-5 | TRBV7-2 | .
CASTARDSQETQYF | TGTGCCAGCACCGCAAGGGACAGCCAAGAGACCCAGTACTTC | TRBD1 | TRBJ2-5 | TRBV2 | .
CASSLWTGQGTEAFF | TGTGCCAGCAGCTTGTGGACAGGGCAAGGGACTGAAGCTTTCTTT | TRBD1 | TRBJ1-1 | TRBV5-6 | .
CASTWGGANEKLFF | TGTGCCAGCACCTGGGGGGGAGCTAATGAAAAACTGTTTTTT | . | TRBJ1-4 | TRBV28 | .
CASSVRLAGGETQYF | TGTGCCAGCAGCGTGAGACTAGCGGGGGGAGAGACCCAGTACTTC | TRBD2 | TRBJ2-5 | TRBV5-4 | .
CASSTGHLSNQPQHF | TGTGCCAGTAGTACAGGACACCTAAGCAATCAGCCCCAGCATTTT | . | TRBJ1-5 | TRBV19 | .
CASSYMAGANEKLFF | TGTGCCAGCAGCTACATGGCGGGGGCTAATGAAAAACTGTTTTTT | . | TRBJ1-4 | TRBV7-2 | .
CASSELQRETQYF | TGCGCCAGCAGTGAGTTACAGCGAGAGACCCAGTACTTC | . | TRBJ2-5 | TRBV10-2 | .
CASSEGVPTLHF | TGTGCCAGCAGTGAAGGGGTCCCAACCCTCCACTTT | . | TRBJ1-6 | TRBV2 | .
CASSLTGTYGYTF | TGTGCCAGCAGTTTAACTGGGACTTATGGCTACACCTTC | . | TRBJ1-2 | TRBV27 | once
CASSGSRDRGPGETQYF | TGTGCCAGCAGCGGAAGCCGGGACAGGGGCCCGGGCGAGACCCAGTACTTC | TRBD1 | TRBJ2-5 | TRBV5-4 | .
CASSSAGTLNSPLHF | TGTGCCAGCAGCTCGGCCGGGACACTAAATTCACCCCTCCACTTT | . | TRBJ1-6 | TRBV9 | .
CASRPQGALNYGYTF | TGTGCCAGCAGACCTCAGGGGGCGCTTAACTATGGCTACACCTTC | TRBD1 | TRBJ1-2 | TRBV6-5 | .
CASKVRGMNTEAFF | TGCGCCAGCAAGGTTCGGGGGATGAACACTGAAGCTTTCTTT | . | TRBJ1-1 | TRBV10-2 | few
CASSQGQGKAKNIQYF | TGCGCCAGCAGCCAAGGACAGGGGAAGGCCAAAAACATTCAGTACTTC | TRBD1 | TRBJ2-4 | TRBV4-1 | .
CASSLRGDTAFF | TGTGCCAGCAGTTTGCGGGGAGATACAGCTTTCTTT | . | TRBJ1-1 | TRBV12-3/TRBV12-4 | .
CSAPLPHRYTF | TGCAGTGCCCCCCTCCCTCACCGCTACACCTTC | . | TRBJ1-2 | TRBV20-1 | .
CAISESLTANTEAFF | TGTGCCATCAGTGAGTCTTTGACAGCGAACACTGAAGCTTTCTTT | . | TRBJ1-1 | TRBV10-3 | .
CASSPQDRARQFF | TGTGCCAGCTCACCACAGGACAGGGCACGGCAGTTCTTC | TRBD1 | TRBJ2-1 | TRBV18 | .
CASSLQGIINNEQFF | TGTGCCAGCAGTTTACAGGGGATCATAAACAATGAGCAGTTCTTC | TRBD1 | TRBJ2-1 | TRBV9 | .
CASSGGDYGYTF | TGTGCCAGCAGCGGGGGTGACTATGGCTACACCTTC | . | TRBJ1-2 | TRBV12-3/TRBV12-4 | .
CASSLESGQPQHF | TGTGCCAGCAGCTTGGAATCGGGTCAGCCCCAGCATTTT | . | TRBJ1-5 | TRBV5-4 | once
CSVELAGRYQETQYF | TGCAGCGTTGAGCTAGCGGGGAGGTACCAAGAGACCCAGTACTTC | TRBD2 | TRBJ2-5 | TRBV29-1 | .